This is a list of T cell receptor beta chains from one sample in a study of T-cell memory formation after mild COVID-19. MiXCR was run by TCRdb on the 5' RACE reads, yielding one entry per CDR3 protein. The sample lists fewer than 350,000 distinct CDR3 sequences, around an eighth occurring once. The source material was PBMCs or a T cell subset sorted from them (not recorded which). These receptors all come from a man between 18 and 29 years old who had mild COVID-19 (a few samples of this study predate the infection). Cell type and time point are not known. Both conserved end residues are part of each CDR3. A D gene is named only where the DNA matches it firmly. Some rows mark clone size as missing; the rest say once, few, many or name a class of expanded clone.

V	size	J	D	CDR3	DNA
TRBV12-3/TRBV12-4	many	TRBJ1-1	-	CASSLELGGAFF	TGTGCCAGCAGTTTAGAACTCGGGGGAGCTTTCTTT
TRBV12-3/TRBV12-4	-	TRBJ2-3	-	CASELTGTDTQYF	TGTGCCAGCGAACTGACAGGCACAGATACGCAGTATTTT
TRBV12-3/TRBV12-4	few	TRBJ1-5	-	CASSLVFSPNQPQHF	TGTGCCAGCAGTTTAGTGTTTAGTCCCAACCAGCCCCAGCATTTT
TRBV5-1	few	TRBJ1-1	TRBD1	CASREQGAPLETEAFF	TGCGCCAGCCGGGAGCAGGGGGCCCCCTTGGAGACTGAAGCTTTCTTT
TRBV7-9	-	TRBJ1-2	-	CASSPLGGRGGGDGYTF	TGTGCCAGCAGCCCACTAGGGGGGCGGGGAGGAGGCGATGGCTACACCTTC
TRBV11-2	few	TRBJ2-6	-	CASSHTSPRNVLTF	TGTGCCAGCAGTCACACCTCCCCCCGCAACGTCCTGACTTTC
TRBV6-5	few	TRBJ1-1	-	CASSPGSLAPQAFF	TGTGCCAGCAGTCCGGGATCTCTTGCCCCTCAAGCTTTCTTT
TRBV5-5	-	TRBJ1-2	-	CASSLLGEGYTF	TGTGCCAGCAGCTTGCTAGGGGAAGGCTACACCTTC
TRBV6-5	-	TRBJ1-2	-	CASSWDNENYGYTF	TGTGCCAGCAGTTGGGACAACGAAAACTATGGCTACACCTTC
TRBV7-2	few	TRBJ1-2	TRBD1	CASSPVPRTGKSYGYTF	TGTGCCAGCAGCCCAGTTCCAAGGACAGGGAAGAGCTATGGCTACACCTTC
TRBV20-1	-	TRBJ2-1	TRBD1	CSARGDRGWDNEQFF	TGCAGTGCTAGAGGCGACAGGGGTTGGGACAATGAGCAGTTCTTC
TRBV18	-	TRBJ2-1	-	CASSPPYSLYNEQFF	TGTGCCAGCTCACCACCGTACAGTTTATACAATGAGCAGTTCTTC
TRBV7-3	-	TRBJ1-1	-	CASSVRMNTEAFF	TGTGCCAGCAGCGTAAGGATGAACACTGAAGCTTTCTTT
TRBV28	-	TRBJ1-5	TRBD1	CASTTTGGGFQPQHF	TGTGCCAGCACCACTACAGGGGGCGGATTTCAGCCCCAGCATTTT
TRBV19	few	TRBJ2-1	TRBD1	CASKGQGYNEQFF	TGTGCCAGTAAGGGACAGGGCTACAATGAGCAGTTCTTC